The sequence of this T cell receptor (beta chain) was determined in a study of radiotherapy plus CTLA-4 blockade in lung cancer. General study results and limits: Tumor-derived TCR clones expanded in blood after radiotherapy plus ipilimumab.

In the case of this clone: The antigen remains unidentified.

Method: immunoSEQ multiplex PCR; TCRdb's copy keeps in-frame clones and lacks some. The sample has 25,000 to 35,000 clones; 75% to 85% are singletons. This CDR3 contains 16 residues. CDR1 and CDR2 from the germline V gene are MGHRA and YSYEKL. The V gene end was trimmed by 4 bases and the J gene end by 3 bases; junction bases not matched to a gene: 11. The chain links TRBV4-1 to TRBJ2-7; TRBD1 matches at 8 bases. Specimen: peripheral blood, collected from a patient treated with radiotherapy plus ipilimumab. The TCR originated in a human donor with non-small cell lung cancer that progressed on radiotherapy plus ipilimumab. The CDR3 DNA sequence: TGCGCCAGCAGCCCCTTGGAGGAGACAGGGGACTACGAGCAGTACTTC. Translating gives CASSPLEETGDYEQYF.